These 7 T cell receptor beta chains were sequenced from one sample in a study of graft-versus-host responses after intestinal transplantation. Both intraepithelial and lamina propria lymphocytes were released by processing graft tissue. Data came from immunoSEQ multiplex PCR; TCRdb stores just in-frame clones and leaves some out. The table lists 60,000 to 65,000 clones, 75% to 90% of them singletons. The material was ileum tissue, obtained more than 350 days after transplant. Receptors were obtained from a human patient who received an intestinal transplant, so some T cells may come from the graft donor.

CDR3 nucleotides: TGTGCCAGCTCACTAGGGCCTTTCACCGGGGAGCTGTTTTTT. It specifies CASSLGPFTGELFF. The chain recombines TRBV18 with TRBJ2-2; no definite D call. Germline V lookup: CDR1 KGHSH, CDR2 LQKENI. V gave up 4 bases and J gave up 4 bases, with 10 bases separating them. The CDR3 spans 14 residues. The full variable domain, completed using reference TRBV18 and TRBJ2-2, is NAGVMQNPRHLVRRRGQEARLRCSPMKGHSHVYWYRQLPEEGLKFMVYLQKENIIDESGMPKERFSAEFPKEGPSILRIQQVVRGDSAAYFCASSLGPFTGELFFGEGSRLTVL.

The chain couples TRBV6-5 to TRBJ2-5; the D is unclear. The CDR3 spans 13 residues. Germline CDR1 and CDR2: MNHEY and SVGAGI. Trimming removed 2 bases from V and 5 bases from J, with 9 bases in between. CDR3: CASSYALRETQYF. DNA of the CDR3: TGTGCCAGCAGTTACGCCCTGAGGGAGACCCAGTACTTC.

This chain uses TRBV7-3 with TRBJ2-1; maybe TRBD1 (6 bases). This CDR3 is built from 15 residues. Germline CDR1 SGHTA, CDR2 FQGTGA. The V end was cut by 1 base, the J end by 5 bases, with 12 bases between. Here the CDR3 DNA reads TGTGCCAGCAGCTTAAAACAGGGAATGGACAATGAGCAGTTCTTC. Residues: CASSLKQGMDNEQFF.

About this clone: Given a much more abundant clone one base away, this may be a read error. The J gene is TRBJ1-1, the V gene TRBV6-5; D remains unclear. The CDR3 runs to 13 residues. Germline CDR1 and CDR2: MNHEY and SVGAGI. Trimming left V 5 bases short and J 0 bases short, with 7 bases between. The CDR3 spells CASSEQLNTEAFF. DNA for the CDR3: TGTGCCAGCAGTGAACAGTTGAACACTGAAGCTTTCTTT.

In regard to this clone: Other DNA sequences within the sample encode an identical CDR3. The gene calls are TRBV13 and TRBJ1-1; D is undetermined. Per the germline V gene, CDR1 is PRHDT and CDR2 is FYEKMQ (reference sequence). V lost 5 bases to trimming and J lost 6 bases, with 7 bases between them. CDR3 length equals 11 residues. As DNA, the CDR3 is TGTGCCAGCAGCCTGGAGGCTGAAGCTTTCTTT. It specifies CASSLEAEAFF.

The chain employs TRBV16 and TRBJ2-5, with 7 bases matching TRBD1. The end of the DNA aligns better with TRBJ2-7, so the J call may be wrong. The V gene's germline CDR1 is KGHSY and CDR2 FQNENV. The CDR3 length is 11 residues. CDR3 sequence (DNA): TGTGCCAGCGAACAGGGGAGCGAGCAGTACTTC. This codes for CASEQGSEQYF.

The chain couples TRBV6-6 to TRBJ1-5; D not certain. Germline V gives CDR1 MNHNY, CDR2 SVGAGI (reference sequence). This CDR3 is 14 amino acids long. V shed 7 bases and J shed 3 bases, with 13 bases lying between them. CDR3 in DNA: TGTGCCAGCAAAAGACCAGAAAACAATCAGCCCCAGCATTTT. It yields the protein CASKRPENNQPQHF.